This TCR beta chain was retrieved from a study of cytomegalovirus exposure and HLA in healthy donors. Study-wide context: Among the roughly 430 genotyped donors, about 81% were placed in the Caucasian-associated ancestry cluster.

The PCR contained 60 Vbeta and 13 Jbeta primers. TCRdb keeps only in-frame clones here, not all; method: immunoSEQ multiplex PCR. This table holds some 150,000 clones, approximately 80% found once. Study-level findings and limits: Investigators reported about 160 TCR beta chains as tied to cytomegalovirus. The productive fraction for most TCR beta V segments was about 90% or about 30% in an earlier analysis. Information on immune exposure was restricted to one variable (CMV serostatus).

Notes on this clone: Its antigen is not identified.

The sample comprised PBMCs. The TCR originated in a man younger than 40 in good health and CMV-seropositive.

The CDR3 here is CASTVGPGETDTQYF. CDR3 in DNA: TGTGCCAGCACCGTGGGCCCAGGGGAAACAGATACGCAGTATTTT. This sequence joins TRBV9 and TRBJ2-3, with D perhaps matching TRBD1 (6 bases). This CDR3 spans 15 amino acids. Germline lookup yields CDR1 SGDLS and CDR2 YYNGEE. With 6 bases removed from V and 3 bases from J, the gap between germline ends came to 17 bases.